These T cell receptor beta chains were read from a single sample in a study of T cells in Graves' hyperthyroidism and ophthalmopathy. TCRdb analysed the multiplex PCR reads with MiXCR anew, one entry per CDR3 protein. The data hold around 300,000 distinct CDR3 sequences, with over 12% observed a single time. Specimen: blood. Receptor source: a woman in her forties or fifties with Graves' hyperthyroidism that later progressed to Graves' ophthalmopathy. Each CDR3 is given with its conserved first and last residue. A D gene is named only where the DNA matches it firmly. The size field is filled for only some rows; it gives once, few, many or a size class.

CDR3	DNA	D	size	V	J
CASSLQAGDEKLFF	TGTGCCAGCAGTTTACAGGCAGGGGATGAAAAACTGTTTTTT	-	many	TRBV12-3/TRBV12-4	TRBJ1-4
CASSVVREGGEQYF	TGTGCCAGCAGCGTAGTGCGGGAGGGAGGCGAGCAGTACTTC	TRBD2	-	TRBV9	TRBJ2-7
CASEYFGGRNTEAFF	TGTGCCAGCGAGTACTTTGGGGGAAGGAACACTGAAGCTTTCTTT	-	many	TRBV28	TRBJ1-1
CASSEQGSGANVLTF	TGCGCCAGCAGCGAGCAGGGGTCCGGGGCCAACGTCCTGACTTTC	-	-	TRBV5-1	TRBJ2-6
CASSQHSTGSDTQYF	TGTGCCAGCAGCCAACACTCGACAGGTTCGGATACGCAGTATTTT	-	many	TRBV11-1	TRBJ2-3
CASSGGLIDNEQFF	TGTGCCAGCAGTGGGGGACTCATCGACAATGAGCAGTTCTTC	-	once	TRBV6-4	TRBJ2-1
CASSAPRLGSYNEQFF	TGTGCCAGCAGCGCCCCCAGGTTGGGCTCCTACAATGAGCAGTTCTTC	-	-	TRBV9	TRBJ2-1
CSAGQGRDGYTF	TGCAGTGCAGGACAGGGGCGAGATGGCTACACCTTC	TRBD1	-	TRBV20-1	TRBJ1-2
CASTGTGGPYEQYF	TGTGCCAGCACCGGGACAGGGGGACCCTACGAGCAGTACTTC	TRBD1	many	TRBV2	TRBJ2-7
CASSAGTGGHTTDTQYF	TGCGCCAGCAGCGCAGGGACAGGGGGCCATACCACAGATACGCAGTATTTT	TRBD1	many	TRBV5-1	TRBJ2-3
CASSVAAGGYTDTQYF	TGTGCCAGCAGCGTAGCCGCGGGAGGTTACACAGATACGCAGTATTTT	TRBD2	many	TRBV9	TRBJ2-3
CSVGRGTNEKLFF	TGCAGCGTTGGCAGGGGAACTAATGAAAAACTGTTTTTT	-	many	TRBV29-1	TRBJ1-4
CASTPPPYEQYF	TGTGCCAGCACCCCGCCCCCCTACGAGCAGTACTTC	-	many	TRBV27	TRBJ2-7
CASSSRTGGIGELFF	TGTGCCAGCAGTAGCCGGACAGGAGGTATCGGGGAGCTGTTTTTT	TRBD1	-	TRBV6-1	TRBJ2-2